This is a list of T cell receptor beta chains from one sample in a study of early T cells in non-severe SARS-CoV-2 infection. TCRdb re-derived calls from the 5' RACE reads in MiXCR, one entry per CDR3 protein. The top ten clones hold about a fifth of a sample with approximately 110,000 distinct CDR3 sequences, 15% of them seen once. Sequenced sample: whole blood. These TCRs come from an adult who was a healthcare worker with PCR-confirmed SARS-CoV-2 infection or an uninfected control (not recorded which). The CDR3 runs from the conserved cysteine through the conserved F or W. Fields, in order: clone size, D gene, J gene, V gene, CDR3 DNA, CDR3 protein. D genes are given only for firm matches. Clone size is given for some rows only: seen once, a few or many times, or a class if the clone is expanded.

clone size: -; D gene: -; J gene: TRBJ2-5; V gene: TRBV5-5; CDR3 DNA: TGTGCCAGCAGCTTGAGGCCCCGACAGGCGCTAGAGACCCAGTACTTC; CDR3 protein: CASSLRPRQALETQYF
clone size: few; D gene: TRBD1; J gene: TRBJ1-6; V gene: TRBV6-6; CDR3 DNA: TGTGCCAGCGGCCCCGAGGGACAGGGGGCGCATCCCCTCCACTTT; CDR3 protein: CASGPEGQGAHPLHF
clone size: once; D gene: -; J gene: TRBJ2-2; V gene: TRBV3-1; CDR3 DNA: TGTGCCAGCAGCCAAGTAATGGGGGTCGCCACCGGGGAGCTGTTTTTT; CDR3 protein: CASSQVMGVATGELFF
clone size: -; D gene: -; J gene: TRBJ2-7; V gene: TRBV7-6; CDR3 DNA: TGTGCCAGCCCTTCCTACGAGCAGTACTTC; CDR3 protein: CASPSYEQYF
clone size: -; D gene: TRBD1; J gene: TRBJ2-1; V gene: TRBV10-1; CDR3 DNA: TGCGCCAGCAGTGAGTCCGGACAGGCCATCTCCTACAATGAGCAGTTCTTC; CDR3 protein: CASSESGQAISYNEQFF
clone size: many; D gene: -; J gene: TRBJ1-1; V gene: TRBV4-2; CDR3 DNA: TGTGCCAGCAGCCAAGTGGGGGGGCACACTGAAGCTTTCTTT; CDR3 protein: CASSQVGGHTEAFF
clone size: -; D gene: -; J gene: TRBJ2-1; V gene: TRBV13; CDR3 DNA: TGTGCCAGCAGCCCGAAAATAGGCAATGAGCAGTTCTTC; CDR3 protein: CASSPKIGNEQFF
clone size: few; D gene: -; J gene: TRBJ2-2; V gene: TRBV7-9; CDR3 DNA: TGTGCCAGCAGCTTGAATCCTAGTAGCGTCGGGGAGCTGTTTTTT; CDR3 protein: CASSLNPSSVGELFF
clone size: -; D gene: TRBD1; J gene: TRBJ2-5; V gene: TRBV20-1; CDR3 DNA: TGCAGTGCTAGACCCTCCGGGACAGGGGCAGAGACCCAGTACTTC; CDR3 protein: CSARPSGTGAETQYF
clone size: few; D gene: -; J gene: TRBJ1-4; V gene: TRBV4-1; CDR3 DNA: TGCGCCAGCAGCCAAGTCCACCCCCTGTATGAAAAACTGTTTTTT; CDR3 protein: CASSQVHPLYEKLFF
clone size: few; D gene: -; J gene: TRBJ2-2; V gene: TRBV14; CDR3 DNA: TGTGCCAGCAGCCCCCGAGCCTTTACCGGGGAGCTGTTTTTT; CDR3 protein: CASSPRAFTGELFF
clone size: many; D gene: -; J gene: TRBJ2-7; V gene: TRBV13; CDR3 DNA: TGTGCCAGCAGCTTAGGCCAGAAGCCCTACGAGCAGTACTTC; CDR3 protein: CASSLGQKPYEQYF
clone size: many; D gene: -; J gene: TRBJ2-2; V gene: TRBV7-9; CDR3 DNA: TGTGCCAGCAGCCTAGGGGCCGGGGAGCTGTTTTTT; CDR3 protein: CASSLGAGELFF
clone size: few; D gene: TRBD1; J gene: TRBJ1-3; V gene: TRBV7-9; CDR3 DNA: TGTGCCAGCAGCTTACAGGGGGTTGGAAACACCATATATTTT; CDR3 protein: CASSLQGVGNTIYF
clone size: -; D gene: -; J gene: TRBJ2-7; V gene: TRBV5-1; CDR3 DNA: TGCGCCAGCAGCTTTGGACAGCCGTCCTACGAGCAGTACTTC; CDR3 protein: CASSFGQPSYEQYF
clone size: once; D gene: -; J gene: TRBJ2-3; V gene: TRBV7-2; CDR3 DNA: TGTGCCAGCAGCCGCCGGGGGACAGATACGCAGTATTTT; CDR3 protein: CASSRRGTDTQYF
clone size: -; D gene: TRBD1; J gene: TRBJ2-7; V gene: TRBV7-8; CDR3 DNA: TGTGCCAGCAGCCAGGACAGGGCCCTCTCCTACGAGCAGTACTTC; CDR3 protein: CASSQDRALSYEQYF
clone size: -; D gene: -; J gene: TRBJ2-7; V gene: TRBV4-1; CDR3 DNA: TGCGCCAGCAGCCAAGATCCAGTTGCCTACGAGCAGTACTTC; CDR3 protein: CASSQDPVAYEQYF
clone size: few; D gene: TRBD2; J gene: TRBJ2-1; V gene: TRBV12-3/TRBV12-4; CDR3 DNA: TGTGCCAGCAGTTTGATCCTAGCGGGCAACAATGAGCAGTTCTTC; CDR3 protein: CASSLILAGNNEQFF
clone size: -; D gene: TRBD1; J gene: TRBJ1-2; V gene: TRBV20-1; CDR3 DNA: TGCAGTGCTTATCTCGGCCGGGACAGGGAGTATGGCTACACCTTC; CDR3 protein: CSAYLGRDREYGYTF
clone size: -; D gene: -; J gene: TRBJ2-4; V gene: TRBV21-1; CDR3 DNA: TGTGCCAGCGAGGAGACTAGCGGGGAAAACATTCAGTACTTC; CDR3 protein: CASEETSGENIQYF
clone size: few; D gene: TRBD1; J gene: TRBJ1-5; V gene: TRBV19; CDR3 DNA: TGTGCCAGTAGGAGAGGTACAGGGGTTAATAGCAATCAGCCCCAGCATTTT; CDR3 protein: CASRRGTGVNSNQPQHF
clone size: -; D gene: -; J gene: TRBJ2-1; V gene: TRBV2; CDR3 DNA: TGTGCCATCCGTGGGGTCCCAGGAGACCGAAGCTCCTACAATGAGCAGTTCTTC; CDR3 protein: CAIRGVPGDRSSYNEQFF
clone size: few; D gene: TRBD2; J gene: TRBJ2-3; V gene: TRBV12-3/TRBV12-4; CDR3 DNA: TGTGCCAGCAGTTTGTGGGGCAGCGGGGTTGGAGATACGCAGTATTTT; CDR3 protein: CASSLWGSGVGDTQYF
clone size: -; D gene: TRBD1; J gene: TRBJ2-7; V gene: TRBV19; CDR3 DNA: TGTGCCAGTAGTACAACCGGGACAGGGGGAGGTTACGAGCAGTACTTC; CDR3 protein: CASSTTGTGGGYEQYF
clone size: few; D gene: -; J gene: TRBJ2-5; V gene: TRBV5-1; CDR3 DNA: TGCGCCAGCAGCTTGTCCCCCGGGGAAGAGACCCAGTACTTC; CDR3 protein: CASSLSPGEETQYF
clone size: -; D gene: -; J gene: TRBJ1-1; V gene: TRBV5-1; CDR3 DNA: TGCGCCAGCAGCTTGGGGCAGGGGTTCACTGAAGCTTTCTTT; CDR3 protein: CASSLGQGFTEAFF
clone size: -; D gene: -; J gene: TRBJ2-7; V gene: TRBV11-2; CDR3 DNA: TGTGCCAGCAGCCCCCAATTTTTGGAAGAGCAGTACTTC; CDR3 protein: CASSPQFLEEQYF
clone size: -; D gene: -; J gene: TRBJ2-1; V gene: TRBV2; CDR3 DNA: TGTGCCAGCATAAAGGAGGTGGGGACATACAATGAGCAGTTCTTC; CDR3 protein: CASIKEVGTYNEQFF
clone size: -; D gene: TRBD1; J gene: TRBJ1-5; V gene: TRBV30; CDR3 DNA: TGTGCCTGGAGTGTACGGGGACAGCCACAGCCCCAGCATTTT; CDR3 protein: CAWSVRGQPQPQHF
clone size: many; D gene: -; J gene: TRBJ2-3; V gene: TRBV20-1; CDR3 DNA: TGCAGTGCTCCGGGGTTGGGCGATACGCAGTATTTT; CDR3 protein: CSAPGLGDTQYF
clone size: few; D gene: -; J gene: TRBJ2-3; V gene: TRBV7-6; CDR3 DNA: TGTGCCAGCACCCGGGGGGCGAACACAGATACGCAGTATTTT; CDR3 protein: CASTRGANTDTQYF
clone size: many; D gene: TRBD1; J gene: TRBJ2-5; V gene: TRBV7-3; CDR3 DNA: TGTGCCAGCAGTTCTTCCGGGACAGAAGAGACCCAGTACTTC; CDR3 protein: CASSSSGTEETQYF
clone size: many; D gene: -; J gene: TRBJ1-2; V gene: TRBV20-1; CDR3 DNA: TGCAGTGCGGAAGGGTACTATGGCTACACCTTC; CDR3 protein: CSAEGYYGYTF
clone size: -; D gene: -; J gene: TRBJ2-3; V gene: TRBV7-3; CDR3 DNA: TGTGCCAGCAGCTCGAGGGACACAGATACGCAGTATTTT; CDR3 protein: CASSSRDTDTQYF
clone size: -; D gene: -; J gene: TRBJ2-1; V gene: TRBV19; CDR3 DNA: TGTGCCAGTAGGGAGACCCCCTACAATGAGCAGTTCTTC; CDR3 protein: CASRETPYNEQFF
clone size: few; D gene: TRBD1; J gene: TRBJ1-2; V gene: TRBV6-6; CDR3 DNA: TGTGCCAGCAGTTACTCAGGACAGGGACGAGGCTACACCTTC; CDR3 protein: CASSYSGQGRGYTF
clone size: -; D gene: TRBD1; J gene: TRBJ1-4; V gene: TRBV29-1; CDR3 DNA: TGCAGCGTTGGTGTGACAGGGGCAGGTGAAAAACTGTTTTTT; CDR3 protein: CSVGVTGAGEKLFF
clone size: -; D gene: TRBD1; J gene: TRBJ1-1; V gene: TRBV20-1; CDR3 DNA: TGCAGTGCTAGCCCCCCGACAGGGCTTAACACTGAAGCTTTCTTT; CDR3 protein: CSASPPTGLNTEAFF
clone size: -; D gene: TRBD1; J gene: TRBJ1-5; V gene: TRBV12-5; CDR3 DNA: TGTGCTAGTGGTTTGGTAAGGGACAGCGATTTGAATAGCAATCAGCCCCAGCATTTT; CDR3 protein: CASGLVRDSDLNSNQPQHF
clone size: -; D gene: TRBD1; J gene: TRBJ1-1; V gene: TRBV5-1; CDR3 DNA: TGCGCCAGCAGCCCAGGGGGCACGGACACTGAAGCTTTCTTT; CDR3 protein: CASSPGGTDTEAFF
clone size: -; D gene: -; J gene: TRBJ2-7; V gene: TRBV2; CDR3 DNA: TGTGCCAGCAGTCGGGACGGCTCCTACGAGCAGTACTTC; CDR3 protein: CASSRDGSYEQYF
clone size: -; D gene: -; J gene: TRBJ2-1; V gene: TRBV3-1; CDR3 DNA: TGTGCCAGCAGCCAAGATCGGGACAAACAGCAGTTCTTC; CDR3 protein: CASSQDRDKQQFF
clone size: few; D gene: TRBD1; J gene: TRBJ2-7; V gene: TRBV7-3; CDR3 DNA: TGTGCCAGCAGCACCAAACGAGGACAGGGGCTTGCCCACTACGAGCAGTACTTC; CDR3 protein: CASSTKRGQGLAHYEQYF
clone size: few; D gene: -; J gene: TRBJ2-7; V gene: TRBV7-9; CDR3 DNA: TGTGCCAGCAGCTACATGGGGGGCGAGCAGTACTTC; CDR3 protein: CASSYMGGEQYF
clone size: -; D gene: -; J gene: TRBJ1-1; V gene: TRBV27; CDR3 DNA: TGTGCCAGCAGTTTAAGATGGAACACTGAAGATTTCTTT; CDR3 protein: CASSLRWNTEDFF
clone size: -; D gene: -; J gene: TRBJ1-1; V gene: TRBV12-3/TRBV12-4; CDR3 DNA: TGTGCCAGCAGTTTATGGCAGAACACTGAAGCTTTCTTT; CDR3 protein: CASSLWQNTEAFF
clone size: few; D gene: -; J gene: TRBJ1-2; V gene: TRBV5-1; CDR3 DNA: TGCGCCAGCAGCTTGGAGAAGGGATCTTTTTATGGCTACACCTTC; CDR3 protein: CASSLEKGSFYGYTF
clone size: -; D gene: -; J gene: TRBJ1-6; V gene: TRBV5-5; CDR3 DNA: TGTGCCAGCAGCTTGGGCACTCACTATAATTCACCCCTCCACTTT; CDR3 protein: CASSLGTHYNSPLHF
clone size: few; D gene: -; J gene: TRBJ2-1; V gene: TRBV20-1; CDR3 DNA: TGCAGTGCTAGAGGGGTAGGGAGCTCCTACAATGAGCAGTTCTTC; CDR3 protein: CSARGVGSSYNEQFF
clone size: -; D gene: -; J gene: TRBJ2-1; V gene: TRBV11-2; CDR3 DNA: TGTGCCAGCAGCTTACCCGGAGGATGGGGTGAGCAGTTCTTC; CDR3 protein: CASSLPGGWGEQFF
clone size: -; D gene: -; J gene: TRBJ1-1; V gene: TRBV13; CDR3 DNA: TGTGCCAGCAGCTCCGGCTACACTGAAGCTTTCTTT; CDR3 protein: CASSSGYTEAFF
clone size: -; D gene: -; J gene: TRBJ2-3; V gene: TRBV7-9; CDR3 DNA: TGTGCCAGCAGCCCGGGACATAAACCCACAGATACGCAGTATTTT; CDR3 protein: CASSPGHKPTDTQYF